A selection of T cell receptor beta chains follows, all from one sample in a study of blood T cell repertoires in COVID-19. Using immunoSEQ multiplex PCR, the repertoire was profiled, and TCRdb retains in-frame clones only, with some absent. The sample includes some 130,000 clones, about nine tenths of them seen just once. The sequencing sample was made of peripheral blood. The receptors shown here come from a woman between 65 and 79 years old with COVID-19, enrolled during active disease. CDR3s include the opening cysteine and the closing phenylalanine or tryptophan. D genes are given only for firm matches. Not all rows give a size; the values are once, few, many and, for expanded clones, a class.

.	TRBV25-1	TRBJ2-7	.	CASSEFSPPYEQYF	TGTGCCAGCAGTGAATTCTCTCCTCCCTACGAGCAGTACTTC
.	TRBV4-1	TRBJ1-3	.	CASSQATAGLSGNTIYF	TGCGCCAGCAGCCAAGCGACGGCGGGCCTCTCTGGAAACACCATATATTTT
few	TRBV6-6	TRBJ1-1	TRBD1	CASGEGQAYTEAFF	TGTGCCAGCGGGGAGGGACAGGCATACACTGAAGCTTTCTTT
.	TRBV3-1/TRBV3-2	TRBJ2-3	TRBD2	CASSLGSGGAADTQYF	TGTGCCAGCAGCCTGGGAAGCGGGGGGGCAGCAGATACGCAGTATTTT
.	TRBV27	TRBJ2-7	TRBD1	CASRPGTGWDYEQYF	TGTGCCAGCAGACCCGGGACAGGGTGGGACTACGAGCAGTACTTC
few	TRBV29-1	TRBJ1-2	.	CSVERQGFYGYTF	TGCAGCGTTGAAAGGCAGGGTTTCTATGGCTACACCTTC
.	TRBV12-3/TRBV12-4	TRBJ1-1	.	CASSLGFNTEAFF	TGTGCCAGCAGTTTGGGCTTCAACACTGAAGCTTTCTTT
.	TRBV14	TRBJ2-7	TRBD2	CASSTSGGAFEQYF	TGTGCCAGCAGCACTTCCGGGGGGGCCTTCGAGCAGTACTTC
.	TRBV11-3	TRBJ2-1	TRBD2	CASSLDGGGANYNEQFF	TGTGCCAGCAGCTTAGATGGCGGGGGGGCTAACTACAATGAGCAGTTCTTC
.	TRBV19	TRBJ2-5	.	CASSSIRGQGQETQYF	TGTGCCAGTAGTAGTATAAGGGGCCAGGGCCAAGAGACCCAGTACTTC
.	TRBV12-5	TRBJ1-1	.	CASGSGQMNTEAFF	TGTGCTAGTGGTTCCGGACAGATGAACACTGAAGCTTTCTTT
.	TRBV5-6	TRBJ2-1	TRBD1	CASGQGFDYNEQFF	TGTGCCAGCGGACAGGGGTTCGATTACAATGAGCAGTTCTTC
.	TRBV11-2	TRBJ2-1	.	CASSLETNEQFF	TGTGCCAGCAGCTTAGAAACAAATGAGCAGTTCTTC
.	TRBV27	TRBJ1-6	.	CASSLRTSYNSPLHF	TGTGCCAGCAGTCTCAGGACATCCTATAATTCACCCCTCCACTTT
once	TRBV6-5	TRBJ2-5	TRBD1	CASSPGQGAGETQYF	TGTGCCAGCAGCCCCGGACAGGGGGCGGGGGAGACCCAGTACTTC
.	TRBV5-1	TRBJ2-2	TRBD1	CASSPRTGLTNTGELFF	TGCGCCAGCAGCCCTAGGACAGGCCTAACGAACACCGGGGAGCTGTTTTTT
.	TRBV10-1	TRBJ2-5	TRBD1	CASRGTGAQETQYF	TGCGCCAGCAGGGGCACAGGGGCCCAAGAGACCCAGTACTTC
once	TRBV30	TRBJ1-3	.	CAWSSLRTDTIYF	TGTGCCTGGAGTTCACTACGGACTGACACCATATATTTT
.	TRBV2	TRBJ2-7	TRBD2	CASSARLAGGSYEQYF	TGTGCCAGCAGTGCCAGACTAGCGGGGGGTTCCTACGAGCAGTACTTC
.	TRBV6-5	TRBJ1-2	TRBD1	CASSIRTGEYYGYTF	TGTGCCAGCAGTATCCGGACAGGGGAATACTATGGCTACACCTTC
.	TRBV6-5	TRBJ2-2	TRBD2	CASSYAGVGELFF	TGTGCCAGCAGTTACGCGGGGGTAGGGGAGCTGTTTTTT
few	TRBV6-5	TRBJ2-2	.	CASSYSLATNTGELFF	TGTGCCAGCAGTTACTCGTTAGCTACGAACACCGGGGAGCTGTTTTTT
.	TRBV11-2	TRBJ2-7	.	CASSSSGGVRNEQYF	TGTGCCAGCAGCTCCTCGGGGGGCGTTCGGAACGAGCAGTACTTC
.	TRBV19	TRBJ1-1	.	CASSIEDYTEAFF	TGTGCCAGTAGTATAGAGGACTACACTGAAGCTTTCTTT
.	TRBV28	TRBJ2-2	.	CASSFIRGNTGELFF	TGTGCCAGCAGTTTTATCAGGGGAAACACCGGGGAGCTGTTTTTT
.	TRBV7-2	TRBJ1-1	.	CASSRGGIPEAFF	TGTGCCAGCAGCCGCGGGGGGATCCCTGAAGCTTTCTTT
once	TRBV6-5	TRBJ1-2	TRBD1	CASSSDRGISYTF	TGTGCCAGCAGCTCAGACAGGGGGATTAGCTACACCTTC
.	TRBV19	TRBJ2-1	TRBD1	CASSIGRGTASNEQFF	TGTGCCAGTAGTATAGGTAGGGGGACAGCCTCGAATGAGCAGTTCTTC
.	TRBV12-3/TRBV12-4	TRBJ1-1	.	CASSWGGGAFF	TGTGCCAGCAGTTGGGGGGGAGGTGCTTTCTTT
.	TRBV7-8	TRBJ1-5	.	CASSLAGQPNQPQHF	TGTGCCAGCAGCTTAGCGGGGCAGCCTAATCAGCCCCAGCATTTT
.	TRBV14	TRBJ1-4	.	CASSPDVRAGEKLFF	TGTGCCAGCAGCCCAGACGTAAGGGCGGGGGAAAAACTGTTTTTT
.	TRBV11-1	TRBJ2-1	TRBD1	CASGQGIRFSEQFF	TGTGCCAGCGGACAGGGAATCAGGTTCAGTGAGCAGTTCTTC
.	TRBV5-1	TRBJ2-7	TRBD2	CASSLSTSGGYYEQYF	TGCGCCAGCAGCCTATCCACTAGCGGGGGGTATTACGAGCAGTACTTC